Each of the 10 T cell receptor beta chains below was sequenced from the same sample in a study of blood T cell repertoires in COVID-19. This table comes from immunoSEQ multiplex PCR, and its TCRdb copy is limited to in-frame clones, with some not included. The table lists approximately 330,000 clones, approximately 88% of them singletons, with more than 3% in the top ten. The specimen sequenced was peripheral blood. Receptor source: a woman between 45 and 65 years old with active or convalescent COVID-19.

This chain links TRBV28 with TRBJ2-5, with 7 nucleotides matching TRBD1. Germline CDR1 is MDHEN and CDR2 is SYDVKM. The CDR3 has 12 amino acids. V gave up 6 bases and J gave up 13 bases; unmatched junction bases: 11. This CDR3 reads CASSFPRDRVYF. CDR3 DNA sequence: TGTGCCAGCAGCTTTCCCCGGGACAGAGTGTACTTC.

The chain couples TRBV7-2 to TRBJ2-1; possible D gene TRBD2, 6 bases. The length of the CDR3 is 15 residues. Germline CDR1 reads SGHTA; CDR2 reads FQGNSA. Trimming stripped 3 bases from V and 2 bases from J, with 11 bases between. CDR3 DNA sequence: TGTGCCAGCAGCTTCTTAGCGGAGACCTACAATGAGCAGTTCTTC. It encodes CASSFLAETYNEQFF. Based on the CDR3 plus reference TRBV7-2 and TRBJ2-1, the full variable domain is GAGVSQSPSNKVTEKGKDVELRCDPISGHTALYWYRQSLGQGLEFLIYFQGNSAPDKSGLPSDRFSAERTGGSVSTLTIQRTQQEDSAVYLCASSFLAETYNEQFFGPGTRLTVL.

This chain links TRBV5-1 with TRBJ2-7; 7 bases are shared with TRBD2. J gave up 3 bases and V 3 bases, and 12 bases lay outside the gene matches. The CDR3 runs 16 residues. Germline V gene data show CDR1 as SGHRS and CDR2 as YFSETQ. CDR3 amino acids: CASSSFGGGLDYEQYF. The CDR3 DNA sequence: TGCGCCAGCAGCTCCTTTGGGGGGGGACTCGACTACGAGCAGTACTTC.

The V and J genes are TRBV11-2 and TRBJ2-7, with 7 bases identical to TRBD2. The CDR3 runs to 17 residues. Trimming took 2 bases from V and 5 from J; bases not matched to a gene: 15. Germline V gene lookup returns CDR1 SGHAT and CDR2 FQNNGV. CDR3 sequence reads: CASSLTRWMRERHEQYF. The CDR3 nucleotides are TGTGCCAGCAGCTTAACAAGATGGATGCGGGAGAGACACGAGCAGTACTTC.

V and J are TRBV19 and TRBJ1-3, with 7 nucleotides matching TRBD1. Germline values: CDR1 LNHDA, CDR2 SQIVND (reference sequence). This CDR3 region has 15 residues. Germline trimming cut 4 bases from V and 0 bases from J; bases unmatched to any gene: 3. This CDR3 reads CASSTGQTSGNTIYF. The CDR3 nucleotides are TGTGCCAGTAGTACGGGACAGACCTCTGGAAACACCATATATTTT.

The chain is built from TRBV27 and TRBJ2-2; no firm D call. The CDR3 covers 12 residues. The V end lost 5 bases, the J end lost 5 bases, and 6 bases lay between the germline ends. The germline V gene has CDR1 MNHEY and CDR2 SMNVEV (reference sequence). The CDR3: CASSLGTGELFF. DNA for the CDR3: TGTGCCAGCAGTCTCGGGACCGGGGAGCTGTTTTTT.

The V and J genes are TRBV7-2 and TRBJ1-5; D unclear. V dropped 2 bases and J dropped 1 base, with 12 bases sitting between them. The CDR3 contains 16 residues. The germline V gene encodes CDR1 SGHTA and CDR2 FQGNSA. The CDR3 region is CASSLMRVGSNQPQHF. CDR3 in DNA: TGTGCCAGCAGCTTAATGAGGGTCGGGAGCAATCAGCCCCAGCATTTT.

The J gene is TRBJ1-6, the V gene TRBV4-3; D not resolved. This CDR3 has 15 amino acids. CDR1 is LGHNA, CDR2 YSLEER, per germline. V lost 4 bases and J lost 10, with 17 bases in between. CDR3 in DNA: TGCGCCAGCAGCCTAAGTCGGGATGGCGGATCACCCCTCCACTTT. Its translation is CASSLSRDGGSPLHF.

This clone was detected a few times. The chain couples TRBV11-3 to TRBJ1-2; 9 bases fit TRBD1. J lost 8 bases, V lost 4 bases, and 5 bases had no gene match. CDR1 is SGHNT and CDR2 is YENEEA in the germline V gene. The CDR3 sequence is 13 residues long. CDR3 DNA: TGTGCCAGCAGCTCAAACACAGGGGGCGGCTACACCTTC. Translating gives CASSSNTGGGYTF.

The V call is TRBV5-4, the J call TRBJ2-1, with 8 bases aligning to TRBD2. This CDR3 contains 17 residues. J lost 4 bases, V lost 4 bases, and 13 bases had no gene match. CDR1 SGHNT and CDR2 YYREEE come from the germline V gene (reference sequence). The chain's CDR3 is CASSGGVRTSSYNEQFF. The CDR3 bases are TGTGCCAGCAGCGGGGGAGTACGGACTAGCAGTTACAATGAGCAGTTCTTC.